The next 6 T cell receptor beta chains were all read from a single sample in a study of blood T cell repertoires in COVID-19. Clones were sequenced by immunoSEQ multiplex PCR, and TCRdb holds only the in-frame ones, with some missing. Here the sample spans 190,000 or so clones, roughly 89% being singletons. Sequenced sample: peripheral blood. These receptors originate from a woman between 18 and 29 years old who had recovered from COVID-19.

The chain uses TRBV7-2 and TRBJ1-5, with 10 positions matching TRBD1. Germline V gives CDR1 SGHTA, CDR2 FQGNSA. Trimming removed 4 bases from V and 0 bases from J; junction bases left unmatched: 3. The CDR3 consists of 16 residues. The CDR3 sequence: CASSSTGGLSNQPQHF. The CDR3 DNA is TGTGCCAGCAGCTCGACAGGGGGCCTTAGCAATCAGCCCCAGCATTTT.

The V and J genes are TRBV4-3 and TRBJ2-7, with 10 bases aligning to TRBD2. Germline loops: CDR1 LGHNA, CDR2 YSLEER. After removal of 0 bases from V and 6 bases from J, the junction contained 5 bases not matched to a gene. The CDR3 extends over 15 amino acids. The CDR3 here is CASSQENSGGFEQYF. CDR3 nucleotide sequence: TGCGCCAGCAGCCAAGAGAATAGCGGGGGGTTCGAGCAGTACTTC.

The chain joins TRBV9 to TRBJ1-1, with a tentative D call TRBD1 (6 bases). V was cut by 0 bases and J by 1 base, with 7 bases left in between. This CDR3 spans 14 amino acids. Germline loops: CDR1 SGDLS, CDR2 YYNGEE. The CDR3 bases are TGTGCCAGCAGCGTAGCAGGGGCGAACACTGAAGCTTTCTTT. Its translation: CASSVAGANTEAFF. The full variable domain, completed using reference TRBV9 and TRBJ1-1, is DSGVTQTPKHLITATGQRVTLRCSPRSGDLSVYWYQQSLDQGLQFLIQYYNGEERAKGNILERFSAQQFPDLHSELNLSSLELGDSALYFCASSVAGANTEAFFGQGTRLTVV.

This chain connects TRBV19 to TRBJ2-6; 7 bases fit TRBD1. J gave up 1 base and V 6 bases, and 9 bases lay outside the gene matches. Looked up from germline, CDR1 is LNHDA and CDR2 is SQIVND (reference sequence). The CDR3 sequence is 17 residues long. The CDR3 DNA reads as TGTGCCAGTAGGGACAGGAGAACCTTTTCTGGGGCCAACGTCCTGACTTTC. It encodes CASRDRRTFSGANVLTF. Drawing the rest from reference TRBV19 and TRBJ2-6, the complete variable domain is DGGITQSPKYLFRKEGQNVTLSCEQNLNHDAMYWYRQDPGQGLRLIYYSQIVNDFQKGDIAEGYSVSREKKESFPLTVTSAQKNPTAFYLCASRDRRTFSGANVLTFGAGSRLTVL.

The V call is TRBV25-1, the J call TRBJ1-3; D gene uncertain. The CDR3 contains 12 residues. The V end was cut by 3 bases, the J end by 8 bases, with 8 bases between. Germline V gene sequence: CDR1 MGHDK, CDR2 SYGVNS. The CDR3 DNA follows: TGTGCCAGCAGTGATCAGATCTACACCATATATTTT. This gives the protein CASSDQIYTIYF.

The chain joins TRBV2 to TRBJ2-2; D is undetermined. Germline CDR1 reads SNHLY; CDR2 reads FYNNEI. The CDR3 length is 14 residues. The V end was cut by 7 bases, the J end by 0 bases, with 9 bases between. CDR3 protein: CASTRVANTGELFF. CDR3 nucleotide sequence: TGTGCCAGCACTCGGGTTGCGAACACCGGGGAGCTGTTTTTT.